A single sample is the source of the 20 T cell receptor beta chains below, sequenced in a study of blood T cell repertoires in COVID-19. Assay: immunoSEQ multiplex PCR; the TCRdb copy retains only in-frame clones and omits some. Among 61,000 or so clones listed, 70% to 90% were seen once. Material: peripheral blood. The receptors here all came from a woman of 80 years or more with active COVID-19.

The chain uses TRBV9 and TRBJ2-7; tentative D call: TRBD2 (7 bases). Trimming stripped 4 bases from V and 3 bases from J, with 14 bases between. The germline CDR1 and CDR2 sequences are SGDLS and YYNGEE. The CDR3 is 14 amino acids. CDR3 sequence: CASSPRGGVYEQYF. The CDR3 nucleotides read TGTGCCAGCAGCCCAAGGGGGGGGGTCTACGAGCAGTACTTC.

The chain links TRBV11-2 to TRBJ2-7; TRBD1 matches at 9 bases. The length of the CDR3 is 15 residues. V trimming: 4 bases; J trimming: 3 bases; junction bases outside the gene matches: 7. Germline CDR1 and CDR2: SGHAT and FQNNGV. The CDR3 region is CASSWDLDRGYEQYF. CDR3 sequence (DNA): TGTGCCAGCAGCTGGGACCTGGACAGGGGCTACGAGCAGTACTTC.

This chain connects TRBV9 to TRBJ2-7; a weak D match, TRBD2 (5 bases). V shed 4 bases and J shed 5 bases, with 16 bases lying between them. The CDR3 is 14 amino acids. The germline V gene has CDR1 SGDLS and CDR2 YYNGEE. The CDR3 DNA sequence: TGTGCCAGCAGCCCACGTCAGGTCGGGGACGAGCAGTACTTC. Translation gives CASSPRQVGDEQYF.

The chain combines TRBV10-3 with TRBJ2-7; TRBD2 might be the D (6 bases). The ends were cut back, 5 bases at V and 0 bases at J, with 11 bases in the middle. Germline CDR1 reads ENHRY; CDR2 reads SYGVKD. There are 14 residues in the CDR3. This chain's CDR3 is CAISTPGLSYEQYF. The CDR3 DNA sequence: TGTGCCATCAGTACTCCGGGACTCTCCTACGAGCAGTACTTC.

The chain carries TRBV7-2 and TRBJ2-5; no clear D gene. Germline values: CDR1 SGHTA, CDR2 FQGNSA. The CDR3 sequence is 14 residues long. Trimming took 5 bases from V and 1 from J, leaving 11 bases between them. The CDR3 is CASSLNRGQETQYF. Written as DNA, the CDR3 is TGTGCCAGCAGCCTTAATAGAGGCCAAGAGACCCAGTACTTC.

The rearrangement links TRBV11-2 to TRBJ1-1; D possibly corresponds to TRBD1 (5 bases). V dropped 3 bases and J dropped 10 bases, with 18 bases sitting between them. From germline, CDR1 is SGHAT and CDR2 FQNNGV. The CDR3 length is 14 residues. CDR3 in amino acids: CASSLSGPRGGAFF. CDR3 bases: TGTGCCAGCAGCTTGTCGGGACCCCGGGGGGGAGCTTTCTTT.

This clone was seen just once. The CDR3 region is CAISDTSGNTGELFF. In DNA form, the CDR3 reads TGTGCCATCAGTGATACTAGCGGGAACACCGGGGAGCTGTTTTTT. This chain uses TRBV10-3 with TRBJ2-2, with TRBD2 matching 8 bases. CDR1 is ENHRY and CDR2 is SYGVKD in the germline V gene. This CDR3 is built from 15 residues. V gave up 3 bases and J gave up 1 base; unmatched junction bases: 1.

This clone turned up a few times. The gene calls are TRBV3-1 (or the pseudogene TRBV3-2) and TRBJ2-1; 13 bases are a match to TRBD2. Germline V gives CDR1 LGHDT, CDR2 YNNKEL (reference sequence). The trim removed 4 bases at V and 5 bases at J, leaving 2 bases unmatched. CDR3 length: 15 amino acids. The CDR3 nucleotides read TGTGCCAGCAGCCCGGGACTAGCGGGGAACAATGAGCAGTTCTTC. The encoded protein is CASSPGLAGNNEQFF.

The chain joins TRBV6-2 or TRBV6-3 to TRBJ2-3; TRBD1 matches at 11 bases. Germline CDR1 MNHEY, CDR2 SVGEGT. The length of the CDR3 is 17 residues. J lost 2 bases, V lost 5 bases, and 9 bases had no gene match. Here the CDR3 DNA reads TGTGCCAGCAGTACCCGGACAGGGGGCTTCGACACAGATACGCAGTATTTT. This gives the protein CASSTRTGGFDTDTQYF.

V usage is TRBV6-5 and J usage is TRBJ2-1, with 7 bases fitting TRBD1. The CDR3 sequence is 14 residues long. Germline-derived CDR1 and CDR2 are MNHEY and SVGAGI. The V and J ends lost 4 bases and 3 bases, in that order; junction bases with no gene match: 3. The CDR3 spells CASSWQGVYNEQFF. As DNA, the CDR3 is TGTGCCAGCAGTTGGCAGGGGGTCTACAATGAGCAGTTCTTC.

The chain joins TRBV19 to TRBJ2-6; TRBD2 matches 14 bases. The CDR3 sequence is 20 residues long. Trimming removed 3 bases from V and 2 bases from J; junction bases left unmatched: 9. Germline-derived CDR1 and CDR2 are LNHDA and SQIVND (reference sequence). The CDR3: CASSIGLAGGTATGANVLTF. Here the CDR3 DNA reads TGTGCCAGTAGTATTGGACTAGCGGGGGGAACGGCAACTGGGGCCAACGTCCTGACTTTC.

This clone was detected only once. CDR3 sequence reads: CASSLFRDREFF. The DNA for the CDR3 is TGTGCCAGCAGCTTGTTCCGGGACAGGGAGTTCTTT. The chain links TRBV5-6 to TRBJ1-1, with TRBD1 matching over 9 bases. J gave up 14 bases and V 1 base, and 6 bases lay outside the gene matches. This CDR3 comprises 12 residues. CDR1 SGHDT and CDR2 YYEEEE come from the germline V gene.

The chain combines TRBV28 with TRBJ2-5; 8 bases fit TRBD2. The CDR3 is made up of 13 amino acids. CDR1 MDHEN and CDR2 SYDVKM come from the germline V gene. V shed 11 bases, J shed 1 base, and the junction held 6 bases outside the gene matches. This CDR3 is CAAGGGPQETQYF. In nucleotides, the CDR3 is TGTGCCGCAGGCGGGGGGCCCCAAGAGACCCAGTACTTC.

The chain carries TRBV5-4 and TRBJ1-2; the D is unclear. The CDR3 has 14 amino acids. CDR1 and CDR2 from the germline V gene are SGHNT and YYREEE (reference sequence). Trimming took 0 bases from V and 6 from J, leaving 12 bases between them. CDR3 nucleotides: TGTGCCAGCAGCTTGGGACACCGTTCGGATGGCTACACCTTC. The encoded protein is CASSLGHRSDGYTF.

The chain is built from TRBV4-1 and TRBJ1-3; D gene unclear. The CDR3 has 16 residues. The germline gives CDR1 MGHRA, CDR2 YSYEKL. V lost 0 bases and J lost 4, with 13 bases in between. The CDR3 sequence: CASSQDGLTGGNTIYF. Written as DNA, the CDR3 is TGCGCCAGCAGCCAAGATGGACTCACGGGGGGAAACACCATATATTTT.

The chain carries TRBV4-2 and TRBJ1-5, with 8 bases matching TRBD1. The CDR3 sequence is 16 residues long. In germline, CDR1 is LGHNA, CDR2 YNFKEQ. V gave up 1 base and J gave up 5 bases; unmatched junction bases: 7. CDR3: CASSQGEGQVDQPQHF. The CDR3 bases are TGTGCCAGCAGCCAAGGAGAGGGACAGGTGGATCAGCCCCAGCATTTT.

The chain is built from TRBV27 and TRBJ2-1, with D possibly TRBD2 on 5 matching bases. Trimming removed 5 bases from V and 0 bases from J, with 11 bases in between. CDR3 size: 15 residues. CDR1 and CDR2 (germline): MNHEY, SMNVEV (reference sequence). Here the CDR3 reads CASSPGVSSYNEQFF. In DNA form, the CDR3 reads TGTGCCAGCAGTCCCGGGGTCAGCTCCTACAATGAGCAGTTCTTC.

This clone has a single count. The rearrangement uses TRBV3-1 (or the pseudogene TRBV3-2) and TRBJ2-3; TRBD1 is a possible D gene (6 bases). The CDR3 spans 15 residues. Trimming stripped 0 bases from V and 6 bases from J, with 13 bases between. Germline V CDR1 and CDR2: LGHDT, YNNKEL (reference sequence). The CDR3 DNA reads as TGTGCCAGCAGCCAAGATCAGGGGTACGGGGATACGCAGTATTTT. Its protein is CASSQDQGYGDTQYF.

The chain links TRBV15 to TRBJ1-5; TRBD1 matches at 8 bases. With 3 bases clipped from V and 7 bases from J, the junction kept 5 bases outside the gene matches. Germline V gene sequence: CDR1 LNHNV, CDR2 YYDKDF (reference sequence). The CDR3 contains 14 residues. DNA of the CDR3: TGTGCCACCAGCAGCGACAGGGGTACCCAGCCCCAGCATTTT. This translates into CATSSDRGTQPQHF.

V gene TRBV18 combines with J gene TRBJ2-7; TRBD2 matches 7 bases. The CDR3 has 14 amino acids. Trimming cost V 3 bases and J 3 bases; bases outside gene matches: 5. Germline lookup yields CDR1 KGHSH and CDR2 LQKENI. The CDR3 sequence: CASSPVASGYEQYF. In nucleotides, the CDR3 is TGTGCCAGCTCACCTGTAGCTAGCGGCTACGAGCAGTACTTC.